The table lists the clone carrying this T cell receptor beta chain with a few counts. The sample is drawn from a study of cytomegalovirus exposure and HLA in healthy donors. Vbeta (60) and Jbeta (13) primers were used in the PCR. The repertoire was sequenced with immunoSEQ multiplex PCR; TCRdb's copy has only in-frame clones and lacks some. The table includes tens of thousands of clones, 65% to 80% detected once. J was trimmed by 3 bases and V by 5 bases; bases with no gene match: 7. CDR3 length: 15 amino acids. Germline V gene lookup returns CDR1 SGHAT and CDR2 FQNNGV. Sequencing was carried out using PBMCs. The chain links TRBV11-2 to TRBJ2-7, with 10 bases identical to TRBD1. The receptor was derived from a man aged 40-49 years in good health and CMV-seropositive. The CDR3 loop is CASSRGTGAFYEQYF. The DNA for the CDR3 is TGTGCCAGCAGCCGAGGGACAGGGGCTTTCTACGAGCAGTACTTC.